The sample holds many counts of the clone carrying this T cell receptor (beta chain). Its target is not known. Germline is not matched at one junction end, which may reflect a read error. The data belong to a study of blood T cells in healthy people across ages. Whole-study findings and limits: Among T cells, TCR beta diversity per million cells dropped roughly linearly as age rose.

Per sample, at least 6 micrograms of total RNA were extracted. The CDR3 runs to 14 residues. The germline CDR1 and CDR2 sequences are SGHRS and YFSETQ. Through a sample-barcoded 5' primer and a J-beta primer mix, a second PCR was run for about 6 to 11 cycles. Samples each returned at least 3 million CDR3-containing paired-end reads. MiXCR, run by TCRdb on the 5' RACE reads, gives a single entry per CDR3 protein. The data hold over 550,000 distinct CDR3 sequences, with about 30% observed a single time. This sequence originates from an elderly woman in good health. The specimen was blood. V is TRBV5-1 and J is TRBJ1-5; possibly TRBD1 for D (6 bases). In DNA form, the CDR3 reads TGTGCCAGCAGTTTAGGGGGAGGAGGTCAGCCCCAGCATTTT. Residues: CASSLGGGGQPQHF.